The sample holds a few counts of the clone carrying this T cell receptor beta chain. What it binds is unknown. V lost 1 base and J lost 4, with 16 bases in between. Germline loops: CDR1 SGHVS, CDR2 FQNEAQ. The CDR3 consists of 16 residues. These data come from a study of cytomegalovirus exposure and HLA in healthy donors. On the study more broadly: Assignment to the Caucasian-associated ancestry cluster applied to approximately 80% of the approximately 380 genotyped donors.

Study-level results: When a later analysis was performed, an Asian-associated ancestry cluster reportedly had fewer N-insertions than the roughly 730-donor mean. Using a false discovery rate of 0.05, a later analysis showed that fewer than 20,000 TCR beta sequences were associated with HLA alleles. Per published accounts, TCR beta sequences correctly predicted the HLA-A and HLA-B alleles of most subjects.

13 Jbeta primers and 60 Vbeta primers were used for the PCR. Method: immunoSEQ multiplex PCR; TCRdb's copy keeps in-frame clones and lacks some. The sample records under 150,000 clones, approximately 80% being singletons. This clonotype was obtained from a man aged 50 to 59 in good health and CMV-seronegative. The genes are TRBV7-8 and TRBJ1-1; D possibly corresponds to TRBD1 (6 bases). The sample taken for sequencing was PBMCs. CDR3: CASSLVGGGALTEAFF. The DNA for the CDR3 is TGTGCCAGCAGCTTAGTAGGGGGGGGCGCTCTCACTGAAGCTTTCTTT.